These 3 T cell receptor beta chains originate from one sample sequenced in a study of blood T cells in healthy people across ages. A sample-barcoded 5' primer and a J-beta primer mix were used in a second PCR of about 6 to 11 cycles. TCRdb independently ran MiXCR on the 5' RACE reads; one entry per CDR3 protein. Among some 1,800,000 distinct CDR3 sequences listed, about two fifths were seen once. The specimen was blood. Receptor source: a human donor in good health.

For the CDR3, the DNA is TGTGCCAGCAGTGGGGACCCGGGACAGAATTCACCCCTCCACTTT. Amino acids: CASSGDPGQNSPLHF. This rearrangement joins TRBV27 to TRBJ1-6; 7 bases are shared with TRBD1. Trimming cost V 5 bases and J 7 bases; bases outside gene matches: 8. The CDR3 has 15 residues. CDR1 and CDR2 from the germline V gene are MNHEY and SMNVEV (reference sequence).

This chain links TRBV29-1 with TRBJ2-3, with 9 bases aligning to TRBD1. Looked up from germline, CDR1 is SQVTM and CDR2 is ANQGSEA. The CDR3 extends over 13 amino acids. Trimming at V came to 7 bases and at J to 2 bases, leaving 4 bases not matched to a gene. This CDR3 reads CSARDRDTDTQYF. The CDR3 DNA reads TGCAGCGCCCGGGACAGGGACACAGATACGCAGTATTTT.

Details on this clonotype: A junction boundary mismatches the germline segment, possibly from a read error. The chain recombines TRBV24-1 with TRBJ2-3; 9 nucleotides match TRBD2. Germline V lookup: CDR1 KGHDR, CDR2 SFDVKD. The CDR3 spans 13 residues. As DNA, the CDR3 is TGTGCCGGAGAGCGGGGGGCCACAGATGCGCAGTATTTT. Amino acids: CAGERGATDAQYF.